The source of this T cell receptor beta chain is a study of identical twins (dated by TCRdb to the mid-2010s). Background on the whole study: To test whether fetal clonotypes persist, this study deep-sequenced TCR alpha and beta repertoires from monozygotic twins, from unrelated adults of various ages, and from cord blood. To rule out contamination, the twin experiments were replicated at different times with different library preparation protocols.

The library relied on 5' RACE. The run used an Illumina HiSeq 2000. Template switching added a universal primer binding site, and the final cDNA carried a unique molecular identifier that allowed TCR cDNA molecules to be counted accurately. Specific primers in the conserved constant-segment region were used to synthesize first-strand cDNA for TCR alpha and beta chains. To control for contamination, each cDNA library was double barcoded with a SMART-Mk sample barcode plus Illumina barcodes. TruSeq adapter sequences and Illumina sample barcodes were added in two successive PCR steps. The Illumina HiSeq platform was used with custom primers to sequence TCR alpha and beta cDNA libraries. Concerning the study's data processing: Raw reads were processed with MiGEC to extract unique molecular identifiers, and MiXCR was used to determine CDR3 positions. Recombination models were inferred per individual with the repgenHMM and IGoR tools using an EM algorithm. The tcR package in R was used for shared clonotype analysis, with sharing normalized by the product of cloneset sizes. To study raw recombination free of thymic and clonal selection effects, out-of-frame nonproductive sequences were analyzed. In TCRdb, the public reads were trimmed at Q25 with fastp and aligned with MiXCR, with productive beta chains retained. Entries are consolidated by CDR3 protein sequence, retaining the most common genes and DNA. These V and J calls originate from TCRdb's pipeline instead of the authors' own analysis. The sample has around 230,000 distinct CDR3 sequences on record, roughly a tenth of them singletons. The ten top clones hold 5% to 6% of the sample.

This clonotype was counted between two and nine times. The antigen this receptor binds is unknown. One base away there is no much larger clone; base qualities are not given. Summary of the overall study and its limitations: Because the same donors could not be followed over many years, the conclusions depended on cross-sectional statistical analysis. Recombination models systematically underestimated out-of-frame TCR alpha sharing in monozygotic twins but agreed with sharing between unrelated individuals. Invariant T cells such as MAIT and iNKT could partly confound zero-insertion analyses, although diverse VJ usage argued against such confounding for most clonotypes. Compared with coincidental sharing between unrelated individuals, out-of-frame TCR alpha sequences shared between twins had an excess of sequences with low generation probability. Fewer insertions were carried by abundant cord blood beta clonotypes; a weaker similar trend was observed in young adult naive repertoires, while no such trend was observed in memory repertoires. The excess sharing between twins in beta out-of-frame sequences was weaker because fewer shared sequences reduced the signal-to-noise ratio.

CDR1 and CDR2 were assigned from the germline V gene (reference sequence) as LNHNV and YYDKDF. The cysteine opens and the phenylalanine closes a CDR3 of 14 amino acids. Kept here is only the CDR3 DNA, which spans 42 bases and is read in frame from base 1. Trimming takes 5 bases from V and 0 bases from J, and the germline ends sit 9 bases apart. Every donor in the study was a healthy Caucasian. Miltenyi CD45RO+ enrichment and human naive T-cell isolation kits were used to isolate memory (CD45RO+) and naive T cells from PBMC. This clonotype was obtained from a woman between 18 and 29 years old in good health. Recombination linked TRBV15 to TRBJ2-3; TRBD2 could be the D gene, as 6 bases match. The sample comprised memory (CD45RO+) T cells sorted from blood. Read against the paper, the sample's cell subset or site label means: CD45RO+ enriched T cells. The sequenced DNA: TGTGCCACCAGCCGCGGGGCTAGCACAGATACGCAGTATTTT. The resulting protein is CATSRGASTDTQYF.